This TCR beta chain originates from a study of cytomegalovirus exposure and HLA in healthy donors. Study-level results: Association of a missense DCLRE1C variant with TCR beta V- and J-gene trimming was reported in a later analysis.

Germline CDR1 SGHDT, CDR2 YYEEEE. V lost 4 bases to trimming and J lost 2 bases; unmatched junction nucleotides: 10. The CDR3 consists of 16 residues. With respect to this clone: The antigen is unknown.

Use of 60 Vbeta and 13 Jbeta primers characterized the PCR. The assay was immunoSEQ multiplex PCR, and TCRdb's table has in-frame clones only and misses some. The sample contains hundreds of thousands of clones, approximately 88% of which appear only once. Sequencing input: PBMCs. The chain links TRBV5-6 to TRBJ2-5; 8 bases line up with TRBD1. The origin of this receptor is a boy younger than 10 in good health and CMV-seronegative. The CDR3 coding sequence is TGTGCCAGCAGCATAACAACCGGGACAGGACAAGAGACCCAGTACTTC. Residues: CASSITTGTGQETQYF.